This TCR beta chain appears in the sequencing data of a study of shared clonotypes between healthy human individuals. In the study overall: The plates for each donor numbered three CD4 naive, three CD4 memory, two CD8 naive and one CD8 memory.

Assay used: immunoSEQ multiplex PCR; TCRdb lists only in-frame clones, some missing. The data hold approximately 2.5 million clones, with under 95% observed a single time. CDR3 size: 15 residues. Germline CDR1 and CDR2: LGHNA and YNFKEQ. J was trimmed by 7 bases and V by 1 base; bases with no gene match: 7. The chain employs TRBV4-2 and TRBJ2-1; 7 nucleotides align to TRBD2. Specimen: naive CD4+ T cells from PBMCs. Specified subset: CD45RA+ positively selected. The source is a man aged 18 to 35 in good health. Some clones in this sample may be carry-over from other donors' samples. The CDR3 nucleotides are TGTGCCAGCAGCCAAGCGAGCGGGAATCCTAATGAGCAGTTCTTC. It codes for CASSQASGNPNEQFF.